Ten or more counts support the clone carrying this T cell receptor beta chain. What it recognizes is unknown. This sample is part of a study of T cell repertoires in cytomegalovirus infection. Study details: It was the public TCR beta signatures that indicated both CMV infection and matching HLA type.

Study conclusions and caveats: HLA-C-restricted CMV clonotypes gave the most frequent clonotype in two of eight donors.

MiXCR was run by TCRdb on the reads, yielding one entry per CDR3 protein. The repertoire consists of around 770,000 distinct CDR3 sequences, with 29% occurring once and the leading ten covering approximately 14%. The source of this sequence is a human donor in good health (CMV status not recorded). Some clones in this sample may be carry-over from other donors' samples. The sample consisted of cultured CD8+ T cells from PBMCs, taken from culture after CMV antigen stimulation.

Written as DNA, the CDR3 is TGTGCCAGCAGCCAAGATCTCTTTAGCGGGGTTCGTGGAGAGACCCAGTACTTC. Amino acid sequence: CASSQDLFSGVRGETQYF. The chain carries TRBV4-2 and TRBJ2-5; 8 bases are shared with TRBD2. This CDR3 is 18 amino acids long. V shed 0 bases and J 4 bases; nucleotides not matched to a gene: 13. CDR1 LGHNA and CDR2 YNFKEQ come from the germline V gene.